The 26 T cell receptor beta chains listed next were all sequenced from one sample in a study of beta chain features in type 1 diabetes. Study-wide results and caveats: Moderately but significantly shorter TCRB CDR3s were found in Type 1 diabetes patients in all four CD4+ subsets.

Of the isolated RNA, all was reverse transcribed, and so the sequenced material was expressed TCRB transcripts. Measured with immunoSEQ multiplex PCR; TCRdb has only the in-frame clones, and not every one. The sample records approximately 260,000 clones, about 23% being singletons. The antigens these receptors bind are not known. Sequencing used naive CD4+ T cells from blood. The receptors were gathered from a woman aged 25-40 years with type 1 diabetes.

This clone was counted a few times. The chain carries TRBV18 and TRBJ1-1; D is unresolved. Deletions cut 1 base from V and 7 bases from J, with 7 bases between. This CDR3 has 12 residues. Germline lookup yields CDR1 KGHSH and CDR2 LQKENI. Written as DNA, the CDR3 is TGTGCCAGCTCACCACTTGAGGGTGAAGCTTTCTTT. Translation: CASSPLEGEAFF.

This chain uses TRBV29-1 with TRBJ2-2; 9 positions match TRBD2. Germline loops: CDR1 SQVTM, CDR2 ANQGSEA. This CDR3 region has 16 residues. J was trimmed by 3 bases and V by 4 bases; bases with no gene match: 9. The CDR3 loop reads CSVAPWVAGDTGELFF. CDR3 in DNA: TGCAGCGTTGCACCCTGGGTAGCGGGAGACACCGGGGAGCTGTTTTTT.

This clone came up once. The CDR3 here is CSALGQLSGNTIYF. In DNA, the CDR3 is TGCAGCGCCTTGGGACAACTCTCTGGAAACACCATATATTTT. V gene TRBV29-1 combines with J gene TRBJ1-3; D may be TRBD1 (6 bases). Trimming removed 7 bases at V and 0 bases at J, with 13 bases between. This CDR3 is built from 14 residues. Germline V lookup: CDR1 SQVTM, CDR2 ANQGSEA. Variable domain in full (rest from reference TRBV29-1 and TRBJ1-3): SAVISQKPSRDICQRGTSLTIQCQVDSQVTMMFWYRQQPGQSLTLIATANQGSEATYESGFVIDKFPISRPNLTFSTLTVSNMSPEDSSIYLCSALGQLSGNTIYFGEGSWLTVV.

This chain links TRBV10-3 with TRBJ2-5; D unclear. In germline, CDR1 is ENHRY, CDR2 SYGVKD. Trimming took off 5 bases at V and 5 bases at J, with 9 bases between the two ends. CDR3 length equals 12 residues. CDR3 in amino acids: CAISIAEETQYF. CDR3 coding DNA: TGTGCCATCAGTATAGCCGAGGAGACCCAGTACTTC.

CDR3 in amino acids: CASSPYGSGSIQYF. CDR3 sequence (DNA): TGTGCCAGCAGCCCTTACGGGTCTGGTTCCATTCAGTACTTC. The chain employs TRBV9 and TRBJ2-4; D is unresolved. Trimming shortened V by 4 bases and J by 9 bases, and 17 bases separated the two germline ends. The CDR3 totals 14 residues. CDR1 is SGDLS, CDR2 YYNGEE, per germline.

CDR3: CASSPNSETEAFF. DNA for the CDR3: TGTGCCAGCTCACCTAACAGTGAAACTGAAGCTTTCTTT. The J gene is TRBJ1-1, the V gene TRBV18; D unresolved. Deletions cut 3 bases from V and 5 bases from J, with 10 bases between. The CDR3 consists of 13 residues. CDR1 and CDR2 from the germline V gene are KGHSH and LQKENI.

V usage is TRBV7-2 and J usage is TRBJ2-3, with D possibly matching TRBD2 (6 bases). The ends were cut back, 3 bases at V and 5 bases at J, with 12 bases in the middle. Germline assignment: CDR1 SGHTA and CDR2 FQGNSA. The CDR3 length is 14 residues. CDR3 sequence reads: CASSLLTGEDTQYF. CDR3 bases: TGTGCCAGCAGCTTGTTAACGGGAGAAGATACGCAGTATTTT.

The chain recombines TRBV15 with TRBJ2-3, with TRBD1 identical over 8 bases. Germline CDR1 is LNHNV and CDR2 is YYDKDF (reference sequence). The V gene end was trimmed by 3 bases and the J gene end by 6 bases; junction bases not matched to a gene: 14. The CDR3 sequence is 17 residues long. This CDR3 is CATSRSSGGRGYDTQYF. The CDR3 DNA follows: TGTGCCACCAGCAGGTCCTCAGGGGGCCGTGGATACGATACGCAGTATTTT.

The chain couples TRBV9 to TRBJ2-6; a possible D gene is TRBD2 (6 bases). The germline V gene has CDR1 SGDLS and CDR2 YYNGEE. CDR3 size: 16 residues. V was pared by 0 bases and J by 3 bases, with 10 bases between. The CDR3 is CASSVGVGGGANVLTF. The CDR3 bases are TGTGCCAGCAGCGTAGGAGTCGGGGGTGGGGCCAACGTCCTGACTTTC.

The V call is TRBV30, the J call TRBJ2-5; no firm D call. V shed 0 bases and J shed 1 base, with 6 bases lying between them. The CDR3 consists of 13 residues. CDR1 and CDR2 (germline): GTSNPN, SVGIG (reference sequence). CDR3 in DNA: TGTGCCTGGAGTGTGAGTTTCCAAGAGACCCAGTACTTC. As protein: CAWSVSFQETQYF. The full variable domain, its missing parts supplied by reference TRBV30 and TRBJ2-5, is SQTIHQWPATLVQPVGSPLSLECTVEGTSNPNLYWYRQAAGRGLQLLFYSVGIGQISSEVPQNLSASRPQDRQFILSSKKLLLSDSGFYLCAWSVSFQETQYFGPGTRLLVL.

There are a few counts of this clone. The chain joins TRBV15 to TRBJ2-5; the match to TRBD1 covers 7 bases. Per the germline V gene, CDR1 is LNHNV and CDR2 is YYDKDF (reference sequence). This CDR3 has 13 amino acids. V lost 6 bases, J lost 5 bases, and 6 bases stayed unmatched. Here the CDR3 DNA reads TGTGCCACCAGTCGGGACAGCAAGGAGACCCAGTACTTC. It yields the protein CATSRDSKETQYF.

The V gene is TRBV30, the J gene TRBJ2-2; D possibly corresponds to TRBD1 (6 bases). The CDR3 extends over 15 amino acids. The germline V gene encodes CDR1 GTSNPN and CDR2 SVGIG (reference sequence). V was pared by 0 bases and J by 7 bases, with 15 bases between. The CDR3 DNA follows: TGTGCCTGGAGTGTAAACAGGGCCTCGGGCGGGGAGCTGTTTTTT. Its protein is CAWSVNRASGGELFF.

The chain employs TRBV2 and TRBJ2-1, with 7 bases aligning to TRBD1. Germline V gene sequence: CDR1 SNHLY, CDR2 FYNNEI. The CDR3 covers 15 residues. Trimming took 6 bases from V and 4 from J; bases not matched to a gene: 9. The CDR3 DNA sequence: TGTGCCAGCAGCGAACAGGGGCTGCGGTACAATGAGCAGTTCTTC. Translating it yields CASSEQGLRYNEQFF.

The chain recombines TRBV13 with TRBJ2-7, with unresolved D. CDR1 is PRHDT, CDR2 FYEKMQ, per germline (reference sequence). Deletions cut 0 bases from V and 6 bases from J, with 12 bases between. The CDR3 has 14 residues. CDR3 DNA: TGTGCCAGCAGCTTAGGTCGGCCTCCGGGCGAGCAGTACTTC. Translated: CASSLGRPPGEQYF.

The table lists this clone with a few counts. The V gene is TRBV29-1, the J gene TRBJ2-3; TRBD2 agrees at 8 bases. Germline assignment: CDR1 SQVTM and CDR2 ANQGSEA. Trimming took 4 bases from V and 3 from J; bases not matched to a gene: 9. The length of the CDR3 is 15 residues. The CDR3 here is CSVGSSGDTTDTQYF. The CDR3 DNA follows: TGCAGCGTTGGGAGTAGCGGGGATACTACAGATACGCAGTATTTT.

This chain links TRBV7-3 with TRBJ2-7, with 7 bases aligning to TRBD1. The CDR3 has 13 amino acids. Germline values: CDR1 SGHTA, CDR2 FQGTGA. V trimming: 4 bases; J trimming: 6 bases; junction bases outside the gene matches: 6. The CDR3 loop reads CASSSAQGVEQYF. CDR3 nucleotide sequence: TGTGCCAGCAGCTCCGCCCAGGGGGTCGAGCAGTACTTC.

V usage is TRBV6-5 and J usage is TRBJ1-1; no reliable D call. This CDR3 has 14 residues. The germline gives CDR1 MNHEY, CDR2 SVGAGI. V was shortened by 5 bases and J by 1 base, with 11 bases between the two germline ends. The DNA for the CDR3 is TGTGCCAGCAGTGCTCAAGTGAGGAACACTGAAGCTTTCTTT. Translation gives CASSAQVRNTEAFF.

This sequence joins TRBV25-1 and TRBJ1-4; D is uncertain. This CDR3 contains 12 residues. The V gene lost 2 bases and the J gene lost 13 bases, with 11 bases spanning the gap. Germline V CDR1 and CDR2: MGHDK, SYGVNS. The DNA of the CDR3 is TGTGCCAGCAGTGAAAACTATGCGGGACTGTTTTTT. Residues: CASSENYAGLFF. Based on the CDR3 plus reference TRBV25-1 and TRBJ1-4, the full variable domain is EADIYQTPRYLVIGTGKKITLECSQTMGHDKMYWYQQDPGMELHLIHYSYGVNSTEKGDLSSESTVSRIRTEHFPLTLESARPSHTSQYLCASSENYAGLFFGSGTQLSVL.

The gene calls are TRBV13 and TRBJ2-5, with 7 bases fitting TRBD1. V shed 5 bases, J shed 2 bases, and the junction held 11 bases outside the gene matches. Germline CDR1 PRHDT, CDR2 FYEKMQ (reference sequence). The CDR3 runs 16 residues. The CDR3 nucleotides read TGTGCCAGCAGCCCCCGAGGGGGCTTTAAACAAGAGACCCAGTACTTC. Protein sequence: CASSPRGGFKQETQYF.

This clone was seen a few times. The gene calls are TRBV9 and TRBJ2-1; 11 positions match TRBD2. The V gene's germline CDR1 is SGDLS and CDR2 YYNGEE. The CDR3 is made up of 17 amino acids. With 0 bases clipped from V and 5 bases from J, the junction kept 7 bases outside the gene matches. For the CDR3, the DNA is TGTGCCAGCAGCGTAGCTACGGCTAGCGGGAGGAACAATGAGCAGTTCTTC. Translating it yields CASSVATASGRNNEQFF.

The chain employs TRBV7-9 and TRBJ2-5; TRBD1 matches at 9 bases. Germline V gene data show CDR1 as SEHNR and CDR2 as FQNEAQ (reference sequence). The CDR3 totals 14 residues. The trim removed 5 bases at V and 4 bases at J, leaving 5 bases unmatched. CDR3 sequence reads: CASSLQGAGETQYF. The CDR3 region has the DNA TGTGCCAGCAGCCTACAGGGGGCGGGAGAGACCCAGTACTTC.

CDR3: CASSAIGSGITGELFF. The CDR3 region has the DNA TGCGCCAGCAGCGCTATTGGGAGCGGGATCACCGGGGAGCTGTTTTTT. V and J are TRBV5-1 and TRBJ2-2, with 7 positions matching TRBD2. V shed 4 bases, J shed 4 bases, and the junction held 10 bases outside the gene matches. The CDR3 extends over 16 amino acids. Germline loops: CDR1 SGHRS, CDR2 YFSETQ.

This clone was detected a few times. J is TRBJ2-1 and V is TRBV7-2, with a tentative D call TRBD2 (5 bases). Per the germline V gene, CDR1 is SGHTA and CDR2 is FQGNSA. V lost 4 bases, J lost 5 bases, and 21 bases lay in between. The CDR3 is made up of 17 amino acids. CDR3 sequence: CASSSLREPVRHNEQFF. DNA for the CDR3: TGTGCCAGCAGCTCTCTCCGGGAACCTGTAAGACACAATGAGCAGTTCTTC.

This clone was observed a handful of times. V usage is TRBV18 and J usage is TRBJ1-2; 7 bases are shared with TRBD1. The junction had 9 bases not matched to a gene; V was cut back by 1 base and J by 7 bases. In germline, CDR1 is KGHSH, CDR2 LQKENI. The CDR3 sequence is 15 residues long. The CDR3 nucleotides are TGTGCCAGCTCACCACAAGTCGAGGGGGCTGGTGGCTACACCTTC. Translated, it gives CASSPQVEGAGGYTF.

This clone was seen a handful of times. This chain links TRBV5-4 with TRBJ2-3, with TRBD2 identical over 8 bases. The V gene end was trimmed by 3 bases and the J gene end by 3 bases; junction bases not matched to a gene: 6. The CDR3 covers 15 residues. Germline values: CDR1 SGHNT, CDR2 YYREEE (reference sequence). CDR3 in DNA: TGTGCCAGCAGCTCAGCAGCGGGAGCTACAGATACGCAGTATTTT. Amino acid sequence: CASSSAAGATDTQYF.

The chain has TRBV30 and TRBJ2-2; 10 bases agree with TRBD2. The V gene's germline CDR1 is GTSNPN and CDR2 SVGIG (reference sequence). The CDR3 contains 19 residues. The J segment lost 3 bases and the V segment lost 2 bases, leaving 15 bases of the junction unmatched. Here the CDR3 DNA reads TGTGCCTGGAGTACCGCCCCGGAACTAGCGGGATTTTACACCGGGGAGCTGTTTTTT. This gives the protein CAWSTAPELAGFYTGELFF.